Reported below is one TCR beta chain. Its cognate antigen is unknown. The data originate from a study of a mutant IDH1 vaccine in newly diagnosed glioma. As for the study in general: Vaccination started 4-6 weeks after radiotherapy alone, or with temozolomide cycles. Sex distribution of treated patients was roughly 62% male and roughly 40% female; mean age was about 40 years.

CDR1 is SEHNR, CDR2 FQNEAQ, per germline (reference sequence). The CDR3 contains 14 residues. The V gene end was trimmed by 5 bases and the J gene end by 5 bases; junction bases not matched to a gene: 6. Time point noted: week 23, last vaccination. Vaccinated patients received 300 ug of mutant IDH1 20-mer peptide per dose, with topical imiquimod. Newly diagnosed WHO grade 3 or 4 IDH1-mutant, ATRX-lost astrocytomas were identified in the donors. Data came from immunoSEQ multiplex PCR; TCRdb stores just in-frame clones and leaves some out. The sample has roughly 60,000 clones, roughly 84% seen once. Study-wide findings and caveats: With respect to changes in top peripheral T cell clonotypes, pseudoprogression seemed unrelated.

This sequence joins TRBV7-9 and TRBJ2-3; 8 bases match TRBD2. The source was PBMCs, collected from a glioma patient whose treatment included an IDH1 peptide vaccine. The receptor was derived from a man aged 25-40 years with glioma. The CDR3 DNA sequence: TGTGCCAGCAGCCCCGGGGGGGAAGGAGATACGCAGTATTTT. It encodes CASSPGGEGDTQYF.